The 4 T cell receptor beta chains presented below share a single source sample, sequenced in a study of regulatory T cells in long-lasting Graves disease (dated by TCRdb to the early 2020s). Receptors were amplified or captured by multiplex PCR. For sequencing, an Illumina HiSeq 4000 was employed. iRepertoire HTBI primers and Arm-PCR amplification of CDR3 regions were used to construct TCR beta libraries. In TCRdb, the public reads were trimmed at Q25 with fastp and aligned with MiXCR, with productive beta chains retained. CDR3 protein duplicates are merged, each entry listing the most common genes and DNA. In all, the sample holds about 540,000 distinct CDR3 sequences, and less than 15% of those were seen once. The ten largest account for more than 8.5% of the sample. The sample's time point, from its label and the paper: newly diagnosed GD, antithyroid drugs for less than 3 months. RNA was extracted from PBMCs in TRIzol for both TCR sequencing and RNA sequencing.

These data also featured in a second study, about T cells in Graves' hyperthyroidism and ophthalmopathy.

The material was peripheral blood mononuclear cells (PBMCs), obtained at new diagnosis, from a patient treated with antithyroid drugs. The receptor source for this set is a man in his thirties or forties with Graves disease. Donor details come from another sample of the same person, matched by shared clones.

In its sample, this clonotype was seen a few times. This chain connects TRBV3-1 to TRBJ1-2; TRBD1 agrees at 7 bases. This CDR3 comprises 14 residues. With 3 bases clipped from V and 5 bases from J, the junction kept 6 bases outside the gene matches. The V gene's germline CDR1 is LGHDT and CDR2 YNNKEL (reference sequence). The CDR3: CASSHVTGVYGYTF. CDR3 nucleotides: TGTGCCAGCAGCCATGTCACAGGGGTTTATGGCTACACCTTC.

This clonotype was counted a few times. The chain combines TRBV29-1 with TRBJ1-2, with unresolved D. CDR3 length: 12 residues. V dropped 7 bases and J dropped 1 base, with 10 bases sitting between them. Looked up from germline, CDR1 is SQVTM and CDR2 is ANQGSEA. The CDR3 DNA sequence: TGCAGCGGGATGCGCCATAACTATGGCTACACCTTC. Its translation is CSGMRHNYGYTF. The variable domain in full, completed from reference TRBV29-1 and TRBJ1-2, reads SAVISQKPSRDICQRGTSLTIQCQVDSQVTMMFWYRQQPGQSLTLIATANQGSEATYESGFVIDKFPISRPNLTFSTLTVSNMSPEDSSIYLCSGMRHNYGYTFGSGTRLTVV.

J is TRBJ1-1 and V is TRBV5-1; tentative D call: TRBD1 (6 bases). Germline V gene lookup returns CDR1 SGHRS and CDR2 YFSETQ. The CDR3 length is 15 residues. V was cut by 0 bases and J by 2 bases, with 11 bases left in between. Here the CDR3 reads CASSLVPGANTEAFF. DNA of the CDR3: TGCGCCAGCAGCTTGGTCCCGGGGGCAAACACTGAAGCTTTCTTT.

This clonotype was seen at least ten times. This chain joins TRBV7-8 and TRBJ2-2, with TRBD2 identical over 8 bases. Germline assignment: CDR1 SGHVS and CDR2 FQNEAQ. The CDR3 contains 17 residues. Trimming removed 11 bases from V and 0 bases from J; junction bases left unmatched: 14. The chain's CDR3 is CAPKGGGPPANTGELFF. CDR3 sequence (DNA): TGTGCCCCCAAGGGCGGGGGGCCTCCCGCGAACACCGGGGAGCTGTTTTTT. Supplemented by reference TRBV7-8 and TRBJ2-2, the full variable domain reads GAGVSQSPRYKVAKRGQDVALRCDPISGHVSLFWYQQALGQGPEFLTYFQNEAQLDKSGLPSDRFFAERPEGSVSTLKIQRTQQEDSAVYLCAPKGGGPPANTGELFFGEGSRLTVL.